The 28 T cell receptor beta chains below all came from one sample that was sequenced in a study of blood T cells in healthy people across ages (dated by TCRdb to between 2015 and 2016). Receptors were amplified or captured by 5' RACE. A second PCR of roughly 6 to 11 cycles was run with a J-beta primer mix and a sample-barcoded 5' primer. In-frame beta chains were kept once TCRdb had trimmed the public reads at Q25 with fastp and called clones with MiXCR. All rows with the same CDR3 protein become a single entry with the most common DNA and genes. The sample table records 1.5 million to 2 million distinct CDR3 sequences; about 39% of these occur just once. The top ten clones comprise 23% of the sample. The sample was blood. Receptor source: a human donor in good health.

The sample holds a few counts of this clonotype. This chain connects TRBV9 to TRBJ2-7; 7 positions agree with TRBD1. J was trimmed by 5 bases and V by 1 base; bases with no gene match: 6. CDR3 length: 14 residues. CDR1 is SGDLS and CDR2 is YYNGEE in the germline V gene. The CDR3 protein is CASSVFAGGHEQYF. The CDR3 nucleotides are TGTGCCAGCAGCGTATTTGCAGGGGGTCACGAGCAGTACTTC.

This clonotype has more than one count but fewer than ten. CDR3 residues: CASSSGTSENNEQFF. The CDR3 nucleotides read TGTGCCAGCAGTTCCGGGACTAGCGAAAACAATGAGCAGTTCTTC. This chain joins TRBV6-5 and TRBJ2-1; 10 bases align to TRBD2. Germline V gene sequence: CDR1 MNHEY, CDR2 SVGAGI. The CDR3 totals 15 residues. Losses at the gene ends were 4 bases for V and 5 bases for J; bases not matched to a gene: 5.

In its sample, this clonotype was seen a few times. CDR3 nucleotide sequence: TGTGCCAGCTCCTCGCCCCACAGGGAAGCTAATGAAAAACTGTTTTTT. It specifies CASSSPHREANEKLFF. The chain couples TRBV7-2 to TRBJ1-4, with a tentative D call TRBD1 (6 bases). The CDR3 runs to 16 residues. Germline-derived CDR1 and CDR2 are SGHTA and FQGNSA. Trimming cost V 8 bases and J 3 bases, with 19 bases left between them.

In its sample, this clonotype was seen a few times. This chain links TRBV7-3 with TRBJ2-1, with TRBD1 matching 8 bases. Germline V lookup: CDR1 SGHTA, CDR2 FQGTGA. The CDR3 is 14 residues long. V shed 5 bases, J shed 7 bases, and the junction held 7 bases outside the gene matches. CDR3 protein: CASSKRTGTNEQFF. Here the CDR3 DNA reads TGTGCCAGCAGCAAGCGGACAGGGACGAATGAGCAGTTCTTC.

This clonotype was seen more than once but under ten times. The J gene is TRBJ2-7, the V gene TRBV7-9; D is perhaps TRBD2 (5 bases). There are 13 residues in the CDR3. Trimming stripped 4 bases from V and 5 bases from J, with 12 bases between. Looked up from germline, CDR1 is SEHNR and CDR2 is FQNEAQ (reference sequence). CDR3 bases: TGTGCCAGCAGCTCACGACGGGGAGACGAGCAGTACTTC. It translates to CASSSRRGDEQYF. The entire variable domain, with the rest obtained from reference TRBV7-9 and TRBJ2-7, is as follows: DTGVSQNPRHKITKRGQNVTFRCDPISEHNRLYWYRQTLGQGPEFLTYFQNEAQLEKSRLLSDRFSAERPKGSFSTLEIQRTEQGDSAMYLCASSSRRGDEQYFGPGTRLTVT.

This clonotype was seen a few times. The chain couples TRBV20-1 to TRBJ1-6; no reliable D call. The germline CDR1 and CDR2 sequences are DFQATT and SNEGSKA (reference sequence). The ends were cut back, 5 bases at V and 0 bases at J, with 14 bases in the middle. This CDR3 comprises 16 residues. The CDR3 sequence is CSARSREGSYNSPLHF. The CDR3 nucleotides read TGCAGTGCTCGGTCCCGGGAAGGCTCCTATAATTCACCCCTCCACTTT.

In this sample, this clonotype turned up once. CDR3 nucleotide sequence: TGTGCCAGCAGCTTAGTTAGGACATCGGGGACCCAGTACTTC. Residues: CASSLVRTSGTQYF. The chain couples TRBV7-8 to TRBJ2-5; the D gene is possibly TRBD1 (5 bases). The length of the CDR3 is 14 residues. The V gene's germline CDR1 is SGHVS and CDR2 FQNEAQ. V was pared by 1 base and J by 7 bases, with 13 bases between.

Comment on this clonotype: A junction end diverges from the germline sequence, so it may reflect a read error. The CDR3 spells CASSLALGGGIADTQYF. The CDR3, as DNA: TGTGCCAGCAGCCTAGCGCTGGGGGGGGGCATCGCAGATACGCAGTATTTT. The genes are TRBV7-2 and TRBJ2-3; D may be TRBD2 (7 bases). The CDR3 spans 17 residues. Germline CDR1 and CDR2: SGHTA and FQGNSA.

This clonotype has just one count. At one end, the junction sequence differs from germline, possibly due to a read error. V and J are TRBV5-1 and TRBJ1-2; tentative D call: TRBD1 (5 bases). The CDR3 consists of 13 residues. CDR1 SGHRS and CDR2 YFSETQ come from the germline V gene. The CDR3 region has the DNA TGCGCCAGCAGCATGACAGCTAACTATGGCCACACCTTC. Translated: CASSMTANYGHTF. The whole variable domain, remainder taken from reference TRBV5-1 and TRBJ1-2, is KAGVTQTPRYLIKTRGQQVTLSCSPISGHRSVSWYQQTPGQGLQFLFEYFSETQRNKGNFPGRFSGRQFSNSRSEMNVSTLELGDSALYLCASSMTANYGHTFGSGTRLTVV.

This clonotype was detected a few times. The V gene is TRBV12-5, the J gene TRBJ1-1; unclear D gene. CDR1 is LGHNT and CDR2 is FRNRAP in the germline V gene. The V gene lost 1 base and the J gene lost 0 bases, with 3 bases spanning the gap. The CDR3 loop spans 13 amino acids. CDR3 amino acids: CASGLDVNTEAFF. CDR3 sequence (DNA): TGTGCTAGTGGTTTGGACGTGAACACTGAAGCTTTCTTT.

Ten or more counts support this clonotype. The CDR3 protein is CASSLVAGGIYNEQFF. CDR3 sequence (DNA): TGTGCCAGCAGTTTGGTTGCGGGGGGGATATACAATGAGCAGTTCTTC. J is TRBJ2-1 and V is TRBV7-9; 9 nucleotides agree with TRBD2. The CDR3 sequence is 16 residues long. V shed 6 bases and J 4 bases; nucleotides not matched to a gene: 10. Germline loops: CDR1 SEHNR, CDR2 FQNEAQ (reference sequence).

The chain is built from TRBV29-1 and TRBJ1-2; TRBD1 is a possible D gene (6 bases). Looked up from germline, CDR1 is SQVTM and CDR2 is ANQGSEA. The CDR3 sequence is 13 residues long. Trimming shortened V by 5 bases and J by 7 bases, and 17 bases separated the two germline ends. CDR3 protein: CSVIKGGALGYTF. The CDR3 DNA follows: TGCAGCGTTATAAAGGGGGGGGCGCTTGGCTACACCTTC.

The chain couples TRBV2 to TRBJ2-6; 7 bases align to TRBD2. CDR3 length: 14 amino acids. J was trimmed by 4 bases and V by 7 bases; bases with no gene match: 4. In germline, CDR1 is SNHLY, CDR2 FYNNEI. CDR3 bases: TGTGCCAGCAAACTAGCGTCGGGGGCCAACGTCCTGACTTTC. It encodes CASKLASGANVLTF. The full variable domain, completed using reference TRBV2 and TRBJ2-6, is EPEVTQTPSHQVTQMGQEVILRCVPISNHLYFYWYRQILGQKVEFLVSFYNNEISEKSEIFDDQFSVERPDGSNFTLKIRSTKLEDSAMYFCASKLASGANVLTFGAGSRLTVL.

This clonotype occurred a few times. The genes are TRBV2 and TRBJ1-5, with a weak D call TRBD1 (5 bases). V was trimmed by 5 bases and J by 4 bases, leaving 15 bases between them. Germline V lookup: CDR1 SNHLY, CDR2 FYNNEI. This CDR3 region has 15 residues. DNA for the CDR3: TGTGCCAGCAGTCGCGACAGCGGGGCGAATCAGCCCCAGCATTTT. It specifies CASSRDSGANQPQHF.

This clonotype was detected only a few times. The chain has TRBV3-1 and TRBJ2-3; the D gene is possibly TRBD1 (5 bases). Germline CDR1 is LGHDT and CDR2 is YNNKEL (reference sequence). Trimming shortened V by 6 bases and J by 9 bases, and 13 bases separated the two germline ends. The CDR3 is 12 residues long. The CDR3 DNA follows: TGTGCCAGCAGTCGGTCTAGGGGCACGCAGTATTTT. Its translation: CASSRSRGTQYF.

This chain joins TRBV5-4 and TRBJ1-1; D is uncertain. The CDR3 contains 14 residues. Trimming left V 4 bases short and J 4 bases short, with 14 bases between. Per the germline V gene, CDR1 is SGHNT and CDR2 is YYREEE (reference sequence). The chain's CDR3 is CASSAGVGSTEAFF. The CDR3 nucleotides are TGTGCCAGCAGCGCAGGAGTAGGAAGCACTGAAGCTTTCTTT.

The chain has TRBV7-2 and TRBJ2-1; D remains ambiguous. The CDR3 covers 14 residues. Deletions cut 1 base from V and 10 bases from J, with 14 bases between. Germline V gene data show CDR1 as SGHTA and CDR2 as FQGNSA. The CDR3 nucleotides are TGTGCCAGCAGCTTAGGACCGTCGGGTTACGAGCAGTTCTTC. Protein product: CASSLGPSGYEQFF. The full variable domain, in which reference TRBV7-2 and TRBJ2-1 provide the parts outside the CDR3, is GAGVSQSPSNKVTEKGKDVELRCDPISGHTALYWYRQSLGQGLEFLIYFQGNSAPDKSGLPSDRFSAERTGGSVSTLTIQRTQQEDSAVYLCASSLGPSGYEQFFGPGTRLTVL.

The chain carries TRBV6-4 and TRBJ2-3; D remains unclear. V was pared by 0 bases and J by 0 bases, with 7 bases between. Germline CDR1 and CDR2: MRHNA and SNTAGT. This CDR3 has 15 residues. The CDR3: CASSDSMASTDTQYF. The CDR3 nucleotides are TGTGCCAGCAGTGACTCTATGGCGAGCACAGATACGCAGTATTTT.

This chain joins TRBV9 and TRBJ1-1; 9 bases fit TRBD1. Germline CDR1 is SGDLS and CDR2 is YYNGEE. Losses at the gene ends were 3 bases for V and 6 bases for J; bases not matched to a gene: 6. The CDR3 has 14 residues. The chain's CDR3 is CASSGTGGIAEAFF. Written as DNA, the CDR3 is TGTGCCAGCAGCGGAACAGGGGGCATCGCTGAAGCTTTCTTT.

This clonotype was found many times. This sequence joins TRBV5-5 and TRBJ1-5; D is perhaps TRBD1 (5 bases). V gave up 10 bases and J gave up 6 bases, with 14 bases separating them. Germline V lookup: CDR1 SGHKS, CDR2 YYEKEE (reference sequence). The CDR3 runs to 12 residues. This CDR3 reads CASGRGGQPQHF. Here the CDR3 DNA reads TGTGCCTCAGGGAGGGGCGGTCAGCCCCAGCATTTT. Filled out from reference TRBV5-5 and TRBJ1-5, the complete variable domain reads DAGVTQSPTHLIKTRGQQVTLRCSPISGHKSVSWYQQVLGQGPQFIFQYYEKEERGRGNFPDRFSARQFPNYSSELNVNALLLGDSALYLCASGRGGQPQHFGDGTRLSIL.

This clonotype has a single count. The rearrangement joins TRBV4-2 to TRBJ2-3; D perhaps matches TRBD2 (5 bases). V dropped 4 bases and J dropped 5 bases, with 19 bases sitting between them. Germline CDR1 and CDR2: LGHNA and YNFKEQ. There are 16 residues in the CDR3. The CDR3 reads CASSPGPVGGGDTQYF. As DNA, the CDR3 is TGTGCCAGCAGCCCTGGCCCGGTTGGAGGAGGAGATACGCAGTATTTT.

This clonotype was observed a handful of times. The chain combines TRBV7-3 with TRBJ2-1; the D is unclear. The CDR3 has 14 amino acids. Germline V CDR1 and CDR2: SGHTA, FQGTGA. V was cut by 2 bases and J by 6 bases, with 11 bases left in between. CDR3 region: CASSLGQPGNEQFF. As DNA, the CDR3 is TGTGCCAGCAGCTTAGGGCAGCCGGGCAATGAGCAGTTCTTC.

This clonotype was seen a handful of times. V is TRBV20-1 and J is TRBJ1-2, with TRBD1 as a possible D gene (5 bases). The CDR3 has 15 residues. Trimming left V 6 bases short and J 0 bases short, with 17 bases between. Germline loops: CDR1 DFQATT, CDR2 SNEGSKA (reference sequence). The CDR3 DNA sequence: TGCAGTGCCCTTGACAGCCAATCTACTAACTATGGCTACACCTTC. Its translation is CSALDSQSTNYGYTF.

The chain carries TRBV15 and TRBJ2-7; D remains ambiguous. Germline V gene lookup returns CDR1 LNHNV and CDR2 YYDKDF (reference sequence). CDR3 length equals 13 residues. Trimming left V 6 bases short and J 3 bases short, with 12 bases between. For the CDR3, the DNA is TGTGCCACCAGTTCGGGTAACAGCTACGAGCAGTACTTC. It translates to CATSSGNSYEQYF.

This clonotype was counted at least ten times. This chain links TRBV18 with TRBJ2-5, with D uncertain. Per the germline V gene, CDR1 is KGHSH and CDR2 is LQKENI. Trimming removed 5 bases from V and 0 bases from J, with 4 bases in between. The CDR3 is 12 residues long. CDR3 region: CASSVNQETQYF. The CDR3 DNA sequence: TGTGCCAGCTCAGTTAACCAAGAGACCCAGTACTTC.

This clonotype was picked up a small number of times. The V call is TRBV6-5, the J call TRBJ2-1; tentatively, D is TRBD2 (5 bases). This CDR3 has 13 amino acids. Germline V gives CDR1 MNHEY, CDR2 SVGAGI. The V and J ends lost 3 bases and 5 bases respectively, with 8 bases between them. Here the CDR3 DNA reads TGTGCCAGCAGTTATGACGGGGACAATGAGCAGTTCTTC. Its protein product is CASSYDGDNEQFF.

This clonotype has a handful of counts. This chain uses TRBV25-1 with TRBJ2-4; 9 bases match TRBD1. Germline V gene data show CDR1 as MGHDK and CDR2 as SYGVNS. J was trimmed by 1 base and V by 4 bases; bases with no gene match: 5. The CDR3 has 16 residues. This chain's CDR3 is CASSGRDRDAKNIQYF. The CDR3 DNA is TGTGCCAGCAGTGGACGGGACAGGGACGCCAAAAACATTCAGTACTTC.

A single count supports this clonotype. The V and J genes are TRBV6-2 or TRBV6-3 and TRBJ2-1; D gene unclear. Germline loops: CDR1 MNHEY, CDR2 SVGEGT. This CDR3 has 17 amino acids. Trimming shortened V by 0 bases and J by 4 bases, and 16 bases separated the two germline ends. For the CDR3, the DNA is TGTGCCAGCAGTTACTCATGGGCCTCCGGGTTGTACAATGAGCAGTTCTTC. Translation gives CASSYSWASGLYNEQFF.